This T cell receptor (beta chain) was retrieved from a study of brain T cells in children with intractable seizures. Whole-study findings and limits: Absence of clones before surgery may stem from lower sequencing depth.

The sequenced cases were selected for having the highest brain T cell transcript signatures. Pre-surgery treatment included at least one anti-epileptic drug. On this clone itself: Antigen unknown.

This CDR3 region has 16 residues. The V and J ends lost 5 bases and 2 bases respectively, with 18 bases between them. Germline CDR1 is SNHLY and CDR2 is FYNNEI. Produced via immunoSEQ multiplex PCR; TCRdb's table is partial and in-frame only. The sample has 70,000 to 90,000 clones, around 93% seen once. This sample comprised peripheral blood, obtained at surgery. The rearrangement links TRBV2 to TRBJ2-5; D call uncertain. The sequence was collected from a boy under two years old with tuberous sclerosis and intractable seizures. CDR3 nucleotide sequence: TGTGCCAGCAGTCCCTTTGGGTTGGGCAGGCAAGAGACCCAGTACTTC. Translation: CASSPFGLGRQETQYF.